The T cell receptor beta chain described here comes from a study of blood T cell repertoires in COVID-19. Study details: COVID-19 samples from acute and convalescent phases originated in the United States, Italy and Spain.

This CDR3 has 16 residues. Germline V gene data show CDR1 as SGHAT and CDR2 as FQDESV (reference sequence). Deletions cut 2 bases from V and 1 base from J, with 14 bases between. This clone was detected a few times. The assay was immunoSEQ multiplex PCR, and TCRdb's table has in-frame clones only and misses some. The sample carries approximately 170,000 clones, about 84% recorded once. Recruits, aged roughly 18 to 95 years, lived in some 25 US areas. In assigning cohorts, the study relied on participant-reported clinical history. The receptor's source is a middle-aged man who had recovered from COVID-19. Source material: PBMCs or T cells enriched from blood (not recorded which). The chain has TRBV11-1 and TRBJ1-1; D might be TRBD1 (5 bases). The CDR3 bases are TGTGCCAGCAGCTTACGGAGGGGTAAAGCGAACACTGAAGCTTTCTTT. Translation: CASSLRRGKANTEAFF.